Listed below are T cell receptor beta chains from one sample, sequenced in a study of early stage breast cancer tumors. Sequenced by immunoSEQ multiplex PCR; TCRdb stores in-frame clones only, minus some. The table has about 30,000 clones, around 70% seen once. Sequenced input: blood. These receptors were obtained from a person in their fifties with breast cancer. Both conserved end residues are trimmed from each CDR3. Rows give clone size only sometimes, using once, few, many, or a class for an expanded clone.

abundance,v_gene,CDR3aa
NA,TRBV6-5,ASSRISSYEQY
once,TRBV9,ASSVGLAGGADTQY
NA,TRBV10-3,ATREDTEAF
once,TRBV27,ASSLSIRDRRINEQF
few,TRBV19,ASRSGGTEAF
few,TRBV6-1,ASRVQGYEQY
NA,TRBV9,ASSLEGRGSVDEQY
few,TRBV10-3,AIKRTENTEAF
NA,TRBV5-1,ASSLGYSSVYNEQF
NA,TRBV4-3,ASSQDGRGRSYEQY
NA,TRBV19,ASSIPGGSYQPQH
NA,TRBV28,ASRKLDLSGNTIY
few,TRBV4-1,ASSQEGRQETQY
NA,TRBV7-9,ASSPSGTVSDTQY
NA,TRBV27,ASSLLGPGGHNQPQH
NA,TRBV27,ASSLSWGTAETQY
NA,TRBV6-1,ASSGTGGEQY
NA,TRBV6-5,ASSLDGREVIGYT
NA,TRBV11-2,ASSSAAWHEQF
NA,TRBV1,TSSQDDHRENEKLF
few,TRBV5-1,ASSSEGQNYNEQF
NA,TRBV2,ASSVTSGKDYEQY
few,TRBV11-2,ASSRVGGNSYNEQF
NA,TRBV7-2,ASSFLHGANVLT
NA,TRBV28,ASSISRGANTEAF
NA,TRBV19,ASSIQDGAYNEQF
medium-sized,TRBV4-2,ASSQKGNQPQH
few,TRBV2,ASSDHRVAF
NA,TRBV29-1,SVRGTAQPLPEAF
once,TRBV14,ASSQEAWAGYQETQY
NA,TRBV27,ASSLLEGREAF
NA,TRBV9,ASSFGGDRGTDTQY
few,TRBV6-1,ASSEMGGTNQPQH
NA,TRBV7-2,ASSWEGPYTQY
few,TRBV5-1,ASRETTVTQETQY
once,TRBV11-3,ASSSGTSGYNEQF
NA,TRBV7-6,ASSLGRDTEQF
NA,TRBV29-1,SVGGQARGYT
NA,TRBV5-1,ASSLPLAGPADTQH